A selection of T cell receptor beta chains follows, all from one sample in a study of blood T cell repertoires in COVID-19. Clones were sequenced by immunoSEQ multiplex PCR, and TCRdb holds only the in-frame ones, with some missing. The data hold fewer than 300,000 clones, with 86% observed a single time. The sequencing sample was made of peripheral blood. These receptors all stem from a man aged 50-60 years with COVID-19, enrolled during active disease. The CDR3 runs from the conserved cysteine through the conserved F or W. Each record gives: clone size, J gene, D gene, V gene, CDR3 DNA, CDR3 protein. A D gene is named only where the DNA matches it firmly. Not every row has a clone size; where given, it reads once, few, many or a size class.

once | TRBJ1-5 | . | TRBV7-6 | TGTGCCAGCAGCCCCGGACAGAATAGCAATCAGCCCCAGCATTTT | CASSPGQNSNQPQHF
. | TRBJ1-2 | . | TRBV3-1/TRBV3-2 | TGTGCCAGCAGCCCCGGGGGGGGCTCCTATGGCTACACCTTC | CASSPGGGSYGYTF
. | TRBJ2-3 | . | TRBV14 | TGTGCCAGCAGCCAACTTTCAGGGGCCAGGTCGCAGTATTTT | CASSQLSGARSQYF
. | TRBJ1-1 | . | TRBV14 | TGTGCCAGCAGCCAAGGGGAGGGCACTGAAGCTTTCTTT | CASSQGEGTEAFF
. | TRBJ2-7 | TRBD2 | TRBV28 | TGTGCCAGCACCCTCCTAGCGGGGGGGCAGTACGAGCAGTACTTC | CASTLLAGGQYEQYF
. | TRBJ1-4 | . | TRBV4-1 | TGCGCCAGCAGCCAATCGCCTGGACCGCAGGGTGAAAAACTGTTTTTT | CASSQSPGPQGEKLFF
. | TRBJ2-2 | TRBD1 | TRBV11-3 | TGTGCCAGCAGCCTCGGGACAGGGGACACCGGGGAGCTGTTTTTT | CASSLGTGDTGELFF
. | TRBJ2-1 | TRBD2 | TRBV18 | TGTGCCAGCTCACTAGCGGGAGGGAGGAATGAGCAGTTCTTC | CASSLAGGRNEQFF
. | TRBJ2-7 | . | TRBV7-2 | TGTGCCAGCAGCTCAATCTACGAGCAGTACTTC | CASSSIYEQYF
. | TRBJ1-1 | TRBD1 | TRBV6-5 | TGTGCCAGCAGCCGCGCCGGGACAGGCGCCACTGAAGCTTTCTTT | CASSRAGTGATEAFF
. | TRBJ1-1 | . | TRBV10-3 | TGTGCCATCAGTGAGGCTCCGCAGGGTGGCGCTGAAGCTTTCTTT | CAISEAPQGGAEAFF
. | TRBJ2-1 | . | TRBV5-1 | TGCGCCAGCAGCTCCGGGACACTCCACAATGAGCAGTTCTTC | CASSSGTLHNEQFF
. | TRBJ2-3 | TRBD2 | TRBV9 | TGTGCCAGCAGCTTAAACCACGGGGGGGTCACAGATACGCAGTATTTT | CASSLNHGGVTDTQYF
. | TRBJ1-3 | TRBD1 | TRBV9 | TGTGCCAGCAGCTTCCGGGACAGGAAAAACACCATATATTTT | CASSFRDRKNTIYF
. | TRBJ2-2 | TRBD2 | TRBV19 | TGTGCCAGTAGTATAGGTATTAGCGGGAGGGCCTTGAACACCGGGGAGCTGTTTTTT | CASSIGISGRALNTGELFF